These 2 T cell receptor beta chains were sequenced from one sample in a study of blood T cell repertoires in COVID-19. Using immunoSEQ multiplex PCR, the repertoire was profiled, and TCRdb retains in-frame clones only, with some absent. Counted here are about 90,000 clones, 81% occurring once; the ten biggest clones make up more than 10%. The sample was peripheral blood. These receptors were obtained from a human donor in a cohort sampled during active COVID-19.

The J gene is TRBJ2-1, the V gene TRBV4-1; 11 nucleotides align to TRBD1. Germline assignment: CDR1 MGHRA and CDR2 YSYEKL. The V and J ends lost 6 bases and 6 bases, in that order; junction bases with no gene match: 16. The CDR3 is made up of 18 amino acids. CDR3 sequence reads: CASSLRYATGTGGNEQFF. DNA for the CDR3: TGCGCCAGCAGTCTAAGATATGCAACCGGGACAGGGGGCAATGAGCAGTTCTTC.

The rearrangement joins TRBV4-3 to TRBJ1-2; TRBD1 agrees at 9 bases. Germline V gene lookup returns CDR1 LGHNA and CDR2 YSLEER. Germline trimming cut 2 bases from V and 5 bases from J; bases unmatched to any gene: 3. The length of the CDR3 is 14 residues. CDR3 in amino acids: CASSQKQGAYGYTF. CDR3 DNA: TGCGCCAGCAGCCAAAAACAGGGGGCGTATGGCTACACCTTC.